This TCR beta chain was captured in a study of PD-L1 blockade in urothelial cancer. As for the study in general: Atezolizumab 1,200 mg was given intravenously every 3 weeks, starting 2014. Blood was tested 3 weeks (second dose) and 6 weeks into treatment. There were a median of around 140,000 T cells in blood samples.

The assay was immunoSEQ multiplex PCR, and TCRdb's table has in-frame clones only and misses some. The sample lists about 50,000 clones, roughly 77% occurring once. In germline, CDR1 is KGHSH, CDR2 LQKENI. CDR3 length: 15 residues. V trimming: 3 bases; J trimming: 6 bases; junction bases outside the gene matches: 2. This chain connects TRBV18 to TRBJ1-6, with 10 nucleotides matching TRBD1. This sequence was found in a man between 65 and 80 years old with urothelial cancer. This specimen consisted of PBMCs, obtained around atezolizumab (anti-PD-L1) treatment. The CDR3 coding sequence is TGTGCCAGCTCACCTGGACAGGGGGGTAATTCACCCCTCCACTTT. This sequence encodes CASSPGQGGNSPLHF.